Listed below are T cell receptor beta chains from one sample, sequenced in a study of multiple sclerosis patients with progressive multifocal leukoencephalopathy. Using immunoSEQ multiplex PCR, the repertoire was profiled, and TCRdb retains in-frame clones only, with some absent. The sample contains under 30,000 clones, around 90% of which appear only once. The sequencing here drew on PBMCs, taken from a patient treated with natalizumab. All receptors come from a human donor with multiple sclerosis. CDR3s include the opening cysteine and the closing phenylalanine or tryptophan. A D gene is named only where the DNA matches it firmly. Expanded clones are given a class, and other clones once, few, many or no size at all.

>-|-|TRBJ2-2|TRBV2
TGTGCCAGCAGTGGGGACTACACCGGGGAGCTGTTTTTT
CASSGDYTGELFF
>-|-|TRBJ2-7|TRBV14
TGTGCCAGCAGCCAAGTACGCAGGGACGAGCAGTACTTC
CASSQVRRDEQYF
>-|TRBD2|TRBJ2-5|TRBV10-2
TGCGCCAGCAGAGCTAGCGGGACGTACCAAGAGACCCAGTACTTC
CASRASGTYQETQYF
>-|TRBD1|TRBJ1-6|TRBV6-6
TGTGCCAGCAGTTACTCGGGGACAGGGAATTCACCCCTCCACTTT
CASSYSGTGNSPLHF
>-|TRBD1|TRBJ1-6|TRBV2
TGTGCCAGCAGTCTAGACAGGGGGGGATCACCCCTCCACTTT
CASSLDRGGSPLHF
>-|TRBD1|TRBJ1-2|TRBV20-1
TGCAGTGCCAACAGGGGGGCTGGCTACACCTTC
CSANRGAGYTF
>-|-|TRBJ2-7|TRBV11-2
TGTGCCAGCAGCGAATCCCAGGGCTACGAGCAGTACTTC
CASSESQGYEQYF
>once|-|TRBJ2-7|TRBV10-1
TGCGCCAGCAGTGGTGGGGGCCCCCCCTACGAGCAGTACTTC
CASSGGGPPYEQYF
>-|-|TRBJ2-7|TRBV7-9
TGTGCCAGCAGCTTAGGGACGGACTCCGAGCAGTACTTC
CASSLGTDSEQYF
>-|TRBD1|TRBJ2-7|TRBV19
TGTGCCAGTAGTATAGCACAGGGGACGGGATACGAGCAGTACTTC
CASSIAQGTGYEQYF
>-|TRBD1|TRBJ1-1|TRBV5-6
TGTGCCAGCAGCCCGAGACAGGGAGGTTGGGGCACTGAAGCTTTCTTT
CASSPRQGGWGTEAFF
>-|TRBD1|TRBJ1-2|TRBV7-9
TGTGCCAGCAGCGACGACAGGGAGGCCTTATGGGGCTACACCTTC
CASSDDREALWGYTF
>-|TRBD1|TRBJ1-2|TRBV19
TGTGCCAGTAAAGATGAGGGGGCAGGAAACTATGGCTACACCTTC
CASKDEGAGNYGYTF
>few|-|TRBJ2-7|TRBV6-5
TGTGCCAGCAGCTCGCCGGACGGCTCCTACGAGCAGTACTTC
CASSSPDGSYEQYF
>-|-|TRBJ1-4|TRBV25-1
TGTGCCAGCAGTGAACAGAAAACCGCAACTAATGAAAAACTGTTTTTT
CASSEQKTATNEKLFF
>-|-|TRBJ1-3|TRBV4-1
TGCGCCAGCAGCCAAGGAGCGCACCAGGGGACTGGAAACACCATATATTTT
CASSQGAHQGTGNTIYF
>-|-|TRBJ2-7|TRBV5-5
TGTGCCAGCAGCTTTCCGCCGCCAGGGGACTACGAGCAGTACTTC
CASSFPPPGDYEQYF